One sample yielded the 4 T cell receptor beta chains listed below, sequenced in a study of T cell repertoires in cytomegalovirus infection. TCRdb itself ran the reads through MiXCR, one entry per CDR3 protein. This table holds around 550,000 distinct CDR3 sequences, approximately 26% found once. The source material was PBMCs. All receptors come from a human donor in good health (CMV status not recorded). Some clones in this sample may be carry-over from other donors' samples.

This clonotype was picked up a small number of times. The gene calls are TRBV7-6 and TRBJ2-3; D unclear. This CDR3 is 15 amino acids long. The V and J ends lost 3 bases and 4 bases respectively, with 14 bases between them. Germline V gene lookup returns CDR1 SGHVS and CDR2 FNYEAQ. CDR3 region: CASSFPDEGPDTQYF. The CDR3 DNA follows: TGTGCCAGCAGCTTCCCAGACGAAGGGCCAGATACGCAGTATTTT.

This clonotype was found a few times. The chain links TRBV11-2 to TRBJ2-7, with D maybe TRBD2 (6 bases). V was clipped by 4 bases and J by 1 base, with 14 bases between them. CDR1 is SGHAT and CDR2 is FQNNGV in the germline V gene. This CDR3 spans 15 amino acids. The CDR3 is CASSSPSSVSYEQYV. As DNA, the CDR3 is TGTGCCAGCAGCTCGCCCTCTAGCGTATCCTACGAGCAGTACGTC.

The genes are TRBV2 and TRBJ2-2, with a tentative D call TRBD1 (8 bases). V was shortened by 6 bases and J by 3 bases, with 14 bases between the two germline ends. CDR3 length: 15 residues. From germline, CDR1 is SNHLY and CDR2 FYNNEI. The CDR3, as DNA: TGTGCCAGCAGGAACAGGGGGGGAGACACCGGGGAGCTGTTTTTT. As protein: CASRNRGGDTGELFF.

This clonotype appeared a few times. For the CDR3, the DNA is TGTGCCAGCAGTTTATCGGGCTCCCACAGAGGTACGCAGTATTTT. It encodes CASSLSGSHRGTQYF. V is TRBV28 and J is TRBJ2-3, with D hard to call. V was shortened by 1 base and J by 8 bases, with 16 bases between the two germline ends. This CDR3 region has 15 residues. Germline-derived CDR1 and CDR2 are MDHEN and SYDVKM.